In its sample, the clone carrying this T cell receptor (beta chain) is medium-sized (0.01 to 0.1%). One entry per CDR3 protein, called by TCRdb with MiXCR from the 5' RACE reads. The table lists about 40,000 distinct CDR3 sequences, roughly a fifth of them singletons. Cells sorted as Tregs were CD4+, CD25+ and CD127-/low. Germline lookup yields CDR1 MGHRA and CDR2 YSYEKL. This CDR3 spans 13 amino acids. V was pared by 2 bases and J by 4 bases, with 8 bases between. This chain joins TRBV4-1 and TRBJ1-2; D is uncertain. This TCR was sampled from a female donor with breast cancer. The sequenced sample consisted of Tregs sorted from a lymph node. The CDR3 is CASSQREGYGYTF. In DNA form, the CDR3 reads TGCGCCAGCAGCCAAAGGGAAGGCTATGGCTACACCTTC.